This passage covers 28 T cell receptor delta chains from one sample sequenced in a study of gamma-delta T cells after stem cell transplantation. TCRdb re-called clones from the RT-PCR reads using CATT. The data contain 13,000 or so delta-chain clones, roughly 32% of them singletons. Material for sequencing was gamma-delta T cells. The source of these receptors is a human donor. It is not recorded whose cells these are; they may come from a transplant donor.

Comments on this clone: The junction departs from germline at one end; a sequencing error may be responsible. The chain joins TRAV29/DV5 to TRDJ2, with TRDD3 matching 12 bases. Germline CDR1 reads NSMFDY; CDR2 reads ISSIKDK. The CDR3 is made up of 20 amino acids. CDR3 amino acids: CAESGYSYWGILALTAQLFF. The CDR3 DNA follows: TGTGCAGAAAGCGGTTATTCCTACTGGGGGATACTAGCTTTGACAGCACAACTCTTCTTT. Drawing the rest from reference TRAV29/DV5 and TRDJ2, the complete variable domain is DQQVKQNSPSLSVQEGRISILNCDYTNSMFDYFLWYKKYPAEGPTFLISISSIKDKNEDGRFTVFLNKSAKHLSLHIVPSQPGDSAVYFCAESGYSYWGILALTAQLFFGKGTQLIVEP.

In DNA form, the CDR3 reads TGTGCTCTTGGGGAACTAAGATGGGGGATAAGACTCTTCTTT. Protein sequence: CALGELRWGIRLFF. The genes are TRDV1 and TRDJ2; 9 nucleotides agree with TRDD3. V trimming: 0 bases; J trimming: 13 bases; junction bases outside the gene matches: 6. The CDR3 runs 14 residues. The germline V gene encodes CDR1 TSWWSYY and CDR2 QGS.

As to this clone: This may stem from a read error, because a much larger clone lies one nucleotide away. The CDR3 nucleotides read TGTGCCTGTGACACCCGGCGCAGCGATAAACACATCTTT. This gives the protein CACDTRRSDKHIF. The chain employs TRDV2 and TRDJ1; D remains unclear. Germline V gene data show CDR1 as GEAIGNYY and CDR2 as EKD. The CDR3 length is 13 residues.

This clone has a handful of counts. V is TRDV1 and J is TRDJ1; TRDD3 aligns across 11 bases. Looked up from germline, CDR1 is TSWWSYY and CDR2 is QGS. Trimming took 0 bases from V and 0 from J; bases not matched to a gene: 9. This CDR3 has 19 amino acids. The CDR3 region has the DNA TGTGCTCTTGGGGAACTTTGGGGGATACGTTTCGGGTACACCGATAAACTCATCTTT. Residues: CALGELWGIRFGYTDKLIF.

This clone was seen more than once but under ten times. The V and J genes are TRDV3 and TRDJ1, with 8 bases aligning to TRDD3. Germline V CDR1 and CDR2: TVYSNPD, GDNSRS (reference sequence). The CDR3 length is 18 residues. V lost 4 bases and J lost 0; bases outside the gene matches: 19. The CDR3 DNA reads as TGTGCCTCCGTTACCAAACTGGGGGTTCCGGCATACACCGATAAACTCATCTTT. Its protein is CASVTKLGVPAYTDKLIF.

In this sample, this clone turned up once. The junction departs from germline at one end; a sequencing error may be responsible. The V call is TRDV2, the J call TRDJ3, with a tentative D call TRDD3 (6 bases). This CDR3 is 19 amino acids long. CDR1 and CDR2 from the germline V gene are GEAIGNYY and EKD. This CDR3 is CACDTGDPFFSLDTRQMFF. CDR3 sequence (DNA): TGTGCCTGTGACACCGGGGATCCTTTTTTCTCCTTGGACACCCGACAGATGTTTTTC.

This clone appeared a few times. One junction end disagrees with the germline gene, perhaps due to a read error. The sample has other DNA sequences that encode this CDR3 too. This chain joins TRDV2 and TRDJ1, with TRDD3 matching over 9 bases. CDR1 is GEAIGNYY and CDR2 is EKD in the germline V gene. The CDR3 spans 20 residues. As DNA, the CDR3 is TGTGCCTGTGACACCGGCCTTTCATACAATCACTGGGGGAAGACCGATAAGCTCATCTTT. Translation: CACDTGLSYNHWGKTDKLIF.

J is TRDJ1 and V is TRAV29/DV5; 12 bases map to TRDD3. V was pared by 2 bases and J by 4 bases, with 12 bases of the junction left unmatched. CDR1 is NSMFDY, CDR2 ISSIKDK, per germline. The CDR3 consists of 17 residues. CDR3 amino acids: CAARSYWGIQAVDKLIF. The CDR3 coding sequence is TGTGCAGCAAGGTCCTACTGGGGGATACAAGCGGTCGATAAACTCATCTTT.

The J gene is TRDJ3, the V gene TRDV2, with TRDD2 as a possible D gene (5 bases). Trimming removed 2 bases from V and 5 bases from J, with 15 bases in between. The CDR3 covers 17 residues. In germline, CDR1 is GEAIGNYY, CDR2 EKD. The CDR3 sequence is CACDISYGKRDTRQMFF. In DNA form, the CDR3 reads TGTGCCTGTGACATCTCCTATGGGAAAAGGGACACCCGACAGATGTTTTTC.

This clone turned up a few times. V and J are TRDV1 and TRDJ1; TRDD3 matches at 8 bases. The CDR3 length is 15 residues. The junction had 6 bases not matched to a gene; V was cut back by 6 bases and J by 0 bases. From germline, CDR1 is TSWWSYY and CDR2 QGS. CDR3 nucleotides: TGTGCTCTTGGCTCTTGGGGGATTTACACCGATAAACTCATCTTT. Translating it yields CALGSWGIYTDKLIF.

This clone was observed a handful of times. V usage is TRDV3 and J usage is TRDJ1; 7 bases line up with TRDD3. Germline CDR1 TVYSNPD, CDR2 GDNSRS (reference sequence). The length of the CDR3 is 18 residues. V lost 1 base, J lost 3 bases, and 20 bases stayed unmatched. CDR3 loop: CAFMRVPSRGGRPDKLIF. As DNA, the CDR3 is TGTGCCTTTATGAGGGTTCCGAGCCGTGGGGGACGACCCGATAAACTCATCTTT.

This clone was counted only a few times. The CDR3 coding sequence is TGTGCTCTTGGGGAACTGATGGTGGGGATCCCTGTTGCGCAACTCATCTTT. Translated: CALGELMVGIPVAQLIF. V is TRDV1 and J is TRDJ1, with D possibly matching TRDD3 (6 bases). The CDR3 is 17 residues long. The V and J ends lost 0 bases and 9 bases respectively, with 23 bases between them. The germline V gene encodes CDR1 TSWWSYY and CDR2 QGS.

A remark on this clone: Other nucleotide sequences from this sample produce the same CDR3. The chain couples TRDV3 to TRDJ1; no reliable D call. Germline values: CDR1 TVYSNPD, CDR2 GDNSRS (reference sequence). V dropped 4 bases and J dropped 3 bases, with 24 bases sitting between them. CDR3 length: 16 amino acids. As DNA, the CDR3 is TGTGCCTGTATCCTCCGACCCTTGCTGGTAGCCGATAAACTCATCTTT. Translated: CACILRPLLVADKLIF.

Comment on this clone: With a much larger clone just one base away, this may be a read error. The chain is built from TRDV2 and TRDJ1, with 9 bases aligning to TRDD3. This CDR3 has 13 residues. With V trimmed by 3 bases and J by 6 bases, 4 bases remained unmatched. The V gene's germline CDR1 is GEAIGNYY and CDR2 EKD. The CDR3 DNA is TGTGCCTGTGACGTACTGGGGGAGAATAAACTCATCTTT. It yields the protein CACDVLGENKLIF.

The chain uses TRDV2 and TRDJ3, with D possibly matching TRDD3 (6 bases). This CDR3 has 18 residues. CDR1 is GEAIGNYY, CDR2 EKD, per germline. Trimming left V 5 bases short and J 3 bases short, with 19 bases between. CDR3 nucleotides: TGTGCCTGTGTCCTGGGGTCCAAGGGCAGCTGGGACACCCGACAGATGTTTTTC. It yields the protein CACVLGSKGSWDTRQMFF.

For this clone: At one boundary the junction diverges from the germline segment, which might be a read error. The chain combines TRDV1 with TRDJ1; 9 nucleotides line up with TRDD3. Germline lookup yields CDR1 TSWWSYY and CDR2 QGS. The CDR3 extends over 22 amino acids. The chain's CDR3 is CSLGEHPLPVLGDLQYTDKLIF. The CDR3 DNA reads TGTTCTCTTGGGGAACATCCCCTTCCAGTACTGGGGGACCTCCAGTACACCGATAAACTCATCTTT.

The sample holds a few counts of this clone. The chain recombines TRDV1 with TRDJ1, with D possibly matching TRDD2 (6 bases). The CDR3 consists of 19 residues. Germline CDR1 is TSWWSYY and CDR2 is QGS. The V end was cut by 4 bases, the J end by 3 bases, with 27 bases between. Written as DNA, the CDR3 is TGTGCTCTTGGGGGATTGGGGCCTTCCCTCGGGAACAACGCCGATAAACTCATCTTT. Protein product: CALGGLGPSLGNNADKLIF.

This clone was detected only a few times. The same CDR3 arises from other DNA sequences in this sample as well. The chain carries TRDV1 and TRDJ1; D is unresolved. Germline CDR1 is TSWWSYY and CDR2 is QGS. This CDR3 contains 19 residues. Trimming took off 3 bases at V and 4 bases at J, with 27 bases between the two ends. CDR3 bases: TGTGCTCTTGGGGATACCCGGCCTTACCCCTTAATATACTGCGATAAACTCATCTTT. Its protein product is CALGDTRPYPLIYCDKLIF.

The V and J genes are TRAV29/DV5 and TRDJ1; 8 bases map to TRDD3. In germline, CDR1 is NSMFDY, CDR2 ISSIKDK. The CDR3 is made up of 17 amino acids. The junction had 11 bases not matched to a gene; V was cut back by 1 base and J by 0 bases. The CDR3 bases are TGTGCAGCAAGCTACGCCGTACTGGGGGCCTACACCGATAAACTCATCTTT. It codes for CAASYAVLGAYTDKLIF.

On this clone itself: At one boundary the junction diverges from the germline segment, which might be a read error. The CDR3 region has the DNA TGTGCCTCCTTAGGGCGGGCACGGGATAGTTACTGGGGGATAACACGTACCACCGATCAACTCATCTTT. This translates into CASLGRARDSYWGITRTTDQLIF. The rearrangement joins TRDV3 to TRDJ1; TRDD3 agrees at 11 bases. In germline, CDR1 is TVYSNPD, CDR2 GDNSRS (reference sequence). This CDR3 contains 23 residues.

The chain combines TRDV1 with TRDJ1, with 8 bases that match TRDD3. The junction had 30 bases not matched to a gene; V was cut back by 5 bases and J by 1 base. This CDR3 region has 23 residues. The germline V gene has CDR1 TSWWSYY and CDR2 QGS. The CDR3 loop is CALGHMLGLLYVLLGDSTDKLIF. The CDR3 region has the DNA TGTGCTCTTGGGCATATGCTTGGGCTTCTCTATGTGTTGTTGGGGGATTCCACCGATAAACTCATCTTT.

This clone was seen more than once but under ten times. This chain uses TRDV2 with TRDJ3, with TRDD3 matching 11 bases. The CDR3 totals 19 residues. Germline CDR1 and CDR2: GEAIGNYY and EKD. V gave up 3 bases and J gave up 0 bases; unmatched junction bases: 6. CDR3 in amino acids: CACDPLLGDSSWDTRQMFF. CDR3 coding DNA: TGTGCCTGTGACCCCCTACTGGGGGATAGCTCCTGGGACACCCGACAGATGTTTTTC.

The V and J genes are TRDV1 and TRDJ1; 12 bases line up with TRDD3. With 3 bases clipped from V and 0 bases from J, the junction kept 20 bases outside the gene matches. CDR1 is TSWWSYY and CDR2 is QGS in the germline V gene. The CDR3 loop spans 22 amino acids. Written as DNA, the CDR3 is TGTGCTCTTGGGGACCCTTACATCCCCTTCACTGGGGGATACCGACACACCGATAAACTCATCTTT. Amino acids: CALGDPYIPFTGGYRHTDKLIF.

This clone has a handful of counts. The junction departs from the called germline gene at one end, perhaps through a read error. The chain combines TRDV1 with TRDJ3, with 7 bases that match TRDD3. The germline V gene has CDR1 TSWWSYY and CDR2 QGS. This CDR3 spans 20 amino acids. This CDR3 is CALGQRGDSGSSWGTRQMFF. In DNA form, the CDR3 reads TGTGCTCTTGGCCAAAGGGGGGATTCCGGCAGCTCCTGGGGCACCCGACAGATGTTTTTC.

By its share, this clone is medium-sized. The V gene is TRDV3, the J gene TRDJ2; 8 bases line up with TRDD3. In germline, CDR1 is TVYSNPD, CDR2 GDNSRS (reference sequence). After removal of 4 bases from V and 4 bases from J, the junction contained 14 bases not matched to a gene. The CDR3 sequence is 16 residues long. In DNA form, the CDR3 reads TGTGCCTCATCCCTTTGGGGATACCCACAGACAGCACAACTCTTCTTT. Its protein is CASSLWGYPQTAQLFF.

This clone was seen a handful of times. This sequence joins TRDV1 and TRDJ1, with TRDD3 identical over 8 bases. The CDR3 has 22 amino acids. Germline values: CDR1 TSWWSYY, CDR2 QGS. J gave up 3 bases and V 1 base, and 25 bases lay outside the gene matches. The CDR3 DNA sequence: TGTGCTCTTGGGGAACGTTTCACTCCCTCGGGGATACAAATGGGGGACTCCGATAAACTCATCTTT. This gives the protein CALGERFTPSGIQMGDSDKLIF.

The chain joins TRDV2 to TRDJ1, with no clear D. This CDR3 contains 16 residues. Germline CDR1 is GEAIGNYY and CDR2 is EKD. The germline V and J ends were trimmed by 4 bases and 0 bases, with 17 bases remaining between them. CDR3 amino acids: CACDGLHHRHTDKLIF. The CDR3 nucleotides are TGTGCCTGTGATGGCCTCCACCATCGCCACACCGATAAACTCATCTTT.

By its share, this clone is medium-sized. V usage is TRDV2 and J usage is TRDJ2; 9 bases align to TRDD3. The CDR3 is made up of 16 amino acids. V dropped 0 bases and J dropped 0; count of bases not matched to a gene: 1. Germline-derived CDR1 and CDR2 are GEAIGNYY and EKD. The CDR3 coding sequence is TGTGCCTGTGACACCCTGGGGGATTCTTTGACAGCACAACTCTTCTTT. Translation: CACDTLGDSLTAQLFF.